A single sample gave rise to the 21 T cell receptor beta chains below, sequenced in a study of molecular identifiers for immune sequencing clone quantification. Via MiXCR, TCRdb re-called the PCR reads, giving one row per CDR3 protein. The sample contains about 97,000 distinct CDR3 sequences, around 24% of which appear only once. The specimen was naive CD8+ T cells from blood, with Jurkat cell RNA spiked in. Subset indicated: FACS-sorted CD8+CD4-CCR7+CD45RA+ naive T cells. The receptor set was obtained from a human donor in good health. Some libraries in this study had Jurkat cell RNA spiked in.

This clonotype was seen a handful of times. CDR3 protein: CSVEAGDSGYGYTF. Written as DNA, the CDR3 is TGCAGCGTTGAAGCGGGCGACTCCGGCTATGGCTACACCTTC. This rearrangement joins TRBV29-1 to TRBJ1-2; D is uncertain. The CDR3 runs 14 residues. The ends were cut back, 1 base at V and 4 bases at J, with 13 bases in the middle. CDR1 SQVTM and CDR2 ANQGSEA come from the germline V gene.

Many counts were recorded for this clonotype. In DNA form, the CDR3 reads TGTGCCAGCAGCATAGTGGCTAGCGAGCAGTACTTC. Translated: CASSIVASEQYF. The rearrangement joins TRBV7-9 to TRBJ2-7; the D is unclear. CDR1 is SEHNR and CDR2 is FQNEAQ in the germline V gene (reference sequence). V was trimmed by 5 bases and J by 6 bases, leaving 11 bases between them. This CDR3 has 12 amino acids.

V gene TRBV24-1 combines with J gene TRBJ2-1; no clear D gene. Trimming stripped 4 bases from V and 8 bases from J, with 11 bases between. CDR3 length: 13 amino acids. Germline CDR1 reads KGHDR; CDR2 reads SFDVKD. The CDR3 DNA sequence: TGTGCCACCAGTGACCCTCGACGATATGAGCAGTTCTTC. This gives the protein CATSDPRRYEQFF.

The chain employs TRBV2 and TRBJ2-2; 7 nucleotides agree with TRBD2. V was clipped by 7 bases and J by 4 bases; unmatched bases: 9. This CDR3 is 15 amino acids long. CDR1 is SNHLY and CDR2 is FYNNEI in the germline V gene. The DNA for the CDR3 is TGTGCCAGCACCCGGGGAGGGGCGAGCACCGGGGAGCTGTTTTTT. Its protein product is CASTRGGASTGELFF.

Concerning this clonotype: This may be a read error, as it is one base from a much larger clone. The chain combines TRBV27 with TRBJ2-5; TRBD1 might be the D (6 bases). In germline, CDR1 is MNHEY, CDR2 SMNVEV (reference sequence). This CDR3 has 15 residues. Trimming left V 8 bases short and J 1 base short, with 17 bases between. The CDR3 bases are TGTGCCAGCGGTCCAGGGTCGACAGGCCAAGAGACCCAGTACTTC. Protein sequence: CASGPGSTGQETQYF.

This clonotype was observed a handful of times. The chain couples TRBV27 to TRBJ2-7, with TRBD2 matching over 7 bases. The CDR3 is 14 amino acids. The germline V gene encodes CDR1 MNHEY and CDR2 SMNVEV (reference sequence). The V gene end was trimmed by 3 bases and the J gene end by 2 bases; junction bases not matched to a gene: 4. CDR3 nucleotide sequence: TGTGCCAGCAGTTTTAGCGGGCCGACCTACGAGCAGTACTTC. Protein: CASSFSGPTYEQYF.

This clonotype was recorded many times. The chain combines TRBV6-2 or TRBV6-3 with TRBJ2-4; D gene uncertain. CDR3 length equals 14 residues. Deletions cut 5 bases from V and 7 bases from J, with 15 bases between. Per the germline V gene, CDR1 is MNHEY and CDR2 is SVGEGT. CDR3 DNA sequence: TGTGCCAGCAGTAGTGCCGGGCACCCCAACATTCAGTACTTC. Encoded protein: CASSSAGHPNIQYF.

This clonotype was seen repeatedly, ten times or more. The V gene is TRBV10-3, the J gene TRBJ1-5, with unresolved D. The CDR3 has 14 amino acids. V dropped 0 bases and J dropped 2 bases, with 5 bases sitting between them. The germline gives CDR1 ENHRY, CDR2 SYGVKD. In nucleotides, the CDR3 is TGTGCCATCAGTGAGTCGCTAGGCAATCAGCCCCAGCATTTT. This sequence encodes CAISESLGNQPQHF.

This clonotype was observed many times. The rearrangement joins TRBV5-1 to TRBJ2-3; 13 bases are shared with TRBD2. Germline CDR1 reads SGHRS; CDR2 reads YFSETQ. J lost 4 bases, V lost 7 bases, and 3 bases had no gene match. The CDR3 is made up of 14 amino acids. The CDR3 region has the DNA TGCGCCAGCGGACTAGCGGGGGCCGCAGATACGCAGTATTTT. Residues: CASGLAGAADTQYF.

The chain uses TRBV6-5 and TRBJ1-4; D not resolved. The CDR3 runs 14 residues. V was clipped by 2 bases and J by 3 bases, with 7 bases between them. Germline V gene lookup returns CDR1 MNHEY and CDR2 SVGAGI. In DNA, the CDR3 is TGTGCCAGCAGTTACAATTCAGCTAATGAAAAACTGTTTTTT. Its protein is CASSYNSANEKLFF.

V and J are TRBV12-3 or TRBV12-4 and TRBJ1-6; D is unresolved. Trimming left V 3 bases short and J 7 bases short, with 7 bases between. CDR3 length: 13 residues. The CDR3 region has the DNA TGTGCCAGCAGTTTTGCCGTAAATTCACCCCTCCACTTT. Translating gives CASSFAVNSPLHF.

This clonotype has a count of ten or more. This sequence joins TRBV7-8 and TRBJ2-3; D is uncertain. Germline V gene sequence: CDR1 SGHVS, CDR2 FQNEAQ. With 4 bases removed from V and 2 bases from J, the gap between germline ends came to 13 bases. The CDR3 is 15 amino acids. The CDR3 sequence: CASSYQPSYTDTQYF. CDR3 bases: TGTGCCAGCAGCTACCAACCCTCCTACACAGATACGCAGTATTTT.

This clonotype appeared many times. The J gene is TRBJ2-3, the V gene TRBV5-1; 8 bases match TRBD1. The CDR3 has 17 amino acids. Germline lookup yields CDR1 SGHRS and CDR2 YFSETQ. With 0 bases clipped from V and 3 bases from J, the junction kept 9 bases outside the gene matches. CDR3 in amino acids: CASSLVTGAGETDTQYF. Written as DNA, the CDR3 is TGCGCCAGCAGCTTGGTGACAGGGGCCGGAGAAACAGATACGCAGTATTTT.

This clonotype showed up many times. The chain carries TRBV20-1 and TRBJ2-3; no reliable D call. The germline CDR1 and CDR2 sequences are DFQATT and SNEGSKA (reference sequence). The V and J ends lost 6 bases and 5 bases respectively, with 15 bases between them. The CDR3 length is 13 residues. This chain's CDR3 is CSADGLGEDTQYF. For the CDR3, the DNA is TGCAGTGCGGACGGTCTGGGCGAAGATACGCAGTATTTT.

This clonotype was counted ten times or more. The chain carries TRBV27 and TRBJ1-5; no reliable D call. The CDR3 is 13 residues long. Germline V gene lookup returns CDR1 MNHEY and CDR2 SMNVEV (reference sequence). The germline V and J ends were trimmed by 5 bases and 5 bases, with 10 bases remaining between them. The CDR3 here is CASSPAHYQPQHF. The CDR3 DNA reads TGTGCCAGCAGTCCCGCCCACTATCAGCCCCAGCATTTT.

For this clonotype: Mismatch with germline at one junction end may stem from a read error. The CDR3 here is CASCFRGQGGLRQYF. Here the CDR3 DNA reads TGTGCCAGCTGTTTCCGGGGGCAGGGGGGGCTTCGGCAGTACTTC. The genes are TRBV28 and TRBJ2-7, with D possibly called TRBD1 or TRBD2 (7 bases each). The length of the CDR3 is 15 residues. CDR1 MDHEN and CDR2 SYDVKM come from the germline V gene.

The chain carries TRBV6-2 or TRBV6-3 and TRBJ1-2; 10 bases match TRBD1. Per the germline V gene, CDR1 is MNHEY and CDR2 is SVGEGT. Trimming cost V 8 bases and J 1 base; bases outside gene matches: 1. CDR3 size: 13 residues. Here the CDR3 reads CASRDRGNYGYTF. The DNA of the CDR3 is TGTGCCAGCCGGGACAGGGGTAACTATGGCTACACCTTC.

As for this clonotype: A much larger clone lies one base from this, so it may be a read error. The V and J genes are TRBV9 and TRBJ1-1; D uncertain. This CDR3 region has 13 residues. Germline-derived CDR1 and CDR2 are SGDLS and YYNGEE. CDR3 nucleotide sequence: TGTGCCAGCAGCGTAGATAGTTTCACTGGAGCTTTCTTT. This codes for CASSVDSFTGAFF. The full variable domain, completed using reference TRBV9 and TRBJ1-1, is DSGVTQTPKHLITATGQRVTLRCSPRSGDLSVYWYQQSLDQGLQFLIQYYNGEERAKGNILERFSAQQFPDLHSELNLSSLELGDSALYFCASSVDSFTGAFFGQGTRLTVV.

This clonotype occurred many times. The chain links TRBV12-5 to TRBJ1-5; 10 bases line up with TRBD1. Germline values: CDR1 LGHNT, CDR2 FRNRAP. Germline trimming cut 1 base from V and 7 bases from J; bases unmatched to any gene: 4. The CDR3 contains 15 residues. In DNA form, the CDR3 reads TGTGCTAGTGGTTTGGGACAGGGGGCAGAGCAGCCCCAGCATTTT. It specifies CASGLGQGAEQPQHF.

The chain combines TRBV12-5 with TRBJ2-2; D gene unclear. Germline loops: CDR1 LGHNT, CDR2 FRNRAP. Trimming pared 5 bases from V and 8 bases from J, leaving 12 bases between. The length of the CDR3 is 13 residues. In nucleotides, the CDR3 is TGTGCTAGTGGTCCACGGTTGGGTGGGGAGCTGTTTTTT. Translation gives CASGPRLGGELFF.

V usage is TRBV27 and J usage is TRBJ2-7; D call uncertain. Germline V gives CDR1 MNHEY, CDR2 SMNVEV (reference sequence). The CDR3 sequence is 13 residues long. Trimming took 8 bases from V and 6 from J, leaving 17 bases between them. CDR3 sequence (DNA): TGTGCCAGCCGGGTATCCGCCGTAAGCGAGCAGTACTTC. It encodes CASRVSAVSEQYF.